The source of this TCR beta chain is a study of Ad26.COV2.S vaccination and SARS-CoV-2 variants. For the study at large: Trial arm assignment for the donor was COV1001 Ad26.COV2.S. Study-wide points: Spike-specific TCR breadth was greater after Ad26.COV2.S than placebo.

The protocol was immunoSEQ multiplex PCR, while the TCRdb copy is restricted to in-frame clones and leaves out a portion. Of hundreds of thousands of clones listed, over 75% are singletons. This CDR3 has 15 amino acids. Germline loops: CDR1 LGHNA, CDR2 YSLEER. V lost 3 bases and J 4 bases, leaving 13 bases between the germline ends. Described treatment: around 19 received Ad26.COV2.S at low or high dose, single or two shots; several received placebo; per-sample allocation not given. After the first vaccine or placebo injection, samples were drawn on day 63. Points on this clone: What it binds is not known.

The gene calls are TRBV4-3 and TRBJ1-3; D is ambiguous. The starting material was peripheral blood, obtained in a trial of Ad26.COV2.S vaccine versus placebo. The receptor's source is a person between 18 and 65 years old who received the Ad26.COV2.S COVID-19 vaccine or a placebo. CDR3 loop: CASSHQSAEGNTIYF. The DNA for the CDR3 is TGCGCCAGCAGCCACCAGTCGGCAGAGGGAAACACCATATATTTT.